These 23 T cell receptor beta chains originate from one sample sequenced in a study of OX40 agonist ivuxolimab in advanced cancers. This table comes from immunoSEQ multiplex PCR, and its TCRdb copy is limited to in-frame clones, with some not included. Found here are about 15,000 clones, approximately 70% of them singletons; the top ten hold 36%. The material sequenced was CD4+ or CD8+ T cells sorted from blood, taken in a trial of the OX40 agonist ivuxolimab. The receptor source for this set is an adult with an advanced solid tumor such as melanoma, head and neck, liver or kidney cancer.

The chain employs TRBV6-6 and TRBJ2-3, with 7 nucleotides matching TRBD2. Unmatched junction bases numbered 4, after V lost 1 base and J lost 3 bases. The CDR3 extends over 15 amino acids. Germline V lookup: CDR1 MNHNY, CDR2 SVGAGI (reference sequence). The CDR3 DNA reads TGTGCCAGCAGTTACTTGCGGGAGATGACAGATACGCAGTATTTT. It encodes CASSYLREMTDTQYF.

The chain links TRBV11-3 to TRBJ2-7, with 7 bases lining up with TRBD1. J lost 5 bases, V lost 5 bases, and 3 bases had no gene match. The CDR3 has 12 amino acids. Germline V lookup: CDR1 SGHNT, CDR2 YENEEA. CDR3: CASSHTGDEQYF. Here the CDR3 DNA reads TGTGCCAGCAGCCATACAGGGGACGAGCAGTACTTC.

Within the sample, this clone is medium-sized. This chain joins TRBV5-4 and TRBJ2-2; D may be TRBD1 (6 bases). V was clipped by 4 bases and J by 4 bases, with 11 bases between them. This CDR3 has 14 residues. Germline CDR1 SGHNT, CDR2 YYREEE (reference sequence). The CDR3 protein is CASSDETGTGELFF. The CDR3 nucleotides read TGTGCCAGCAGCGATGAGACAGGCACCGGGGAGCTGTTTTTT.

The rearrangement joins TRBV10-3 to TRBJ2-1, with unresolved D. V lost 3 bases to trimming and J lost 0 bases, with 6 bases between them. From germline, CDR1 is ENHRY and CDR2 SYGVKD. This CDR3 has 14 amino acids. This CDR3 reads CAISDTISYNEQFF. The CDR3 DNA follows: TGTGCCATCAGTGATACGATCTCCTACAATGAGCAGTTCTTC.

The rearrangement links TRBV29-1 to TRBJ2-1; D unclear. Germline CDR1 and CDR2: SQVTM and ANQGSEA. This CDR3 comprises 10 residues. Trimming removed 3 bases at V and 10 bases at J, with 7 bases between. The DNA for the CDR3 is TGCAGCGTTGACTTGTTAGAGCAGTTCTTC. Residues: CSVDLLEQFF.

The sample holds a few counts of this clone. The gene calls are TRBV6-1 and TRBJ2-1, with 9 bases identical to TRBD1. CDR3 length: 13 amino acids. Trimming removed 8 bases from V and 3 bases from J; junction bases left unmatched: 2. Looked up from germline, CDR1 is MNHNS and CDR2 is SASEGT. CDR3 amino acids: CASRTGVYNEQFF. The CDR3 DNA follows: TGTGCCAGCCGGACAGGGGTCTACAATGAGCAGTTCTTC.

The CDR3 coding sequence is TGTGCCAGTAGTATGGCGGGAGTACCCTACGAGCAGTACTTC. Its translation is CASSMAGVPYEQYF. The genes are TRBV19 and TRBJ2-7; 7 bases fit TRBD2. Germline V gives CDR1 LNHDA, CDR2 SQIVND (reference sequence). This CDR3 contains 14 residues. Losses at the gene ends were 3 bases for V and 2 bases for J; bases not matched to a gene: 4. Full variable domain (outside the CDR3, taken from reference TRBV19 and TRBJ2-7): DGGITQSPKYLFRKEGQNVTLSCEQNLNHDAMYWYRQDPGQGLRLIYYSQIVNDFQKGDIAEGYSVSREKKESFPLTVTSAQKNPTAFYLCASSMAGVPYEQYFGPGTRLTVT.

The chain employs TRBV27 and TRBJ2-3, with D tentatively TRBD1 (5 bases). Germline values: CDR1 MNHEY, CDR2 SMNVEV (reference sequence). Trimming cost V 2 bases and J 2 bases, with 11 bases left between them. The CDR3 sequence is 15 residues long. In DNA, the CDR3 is TGTGCCAGCAGTTTACTGGGCAGGGTCACAGATACGCAGTATTTT. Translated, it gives CASSLLGRVTDTQYF.

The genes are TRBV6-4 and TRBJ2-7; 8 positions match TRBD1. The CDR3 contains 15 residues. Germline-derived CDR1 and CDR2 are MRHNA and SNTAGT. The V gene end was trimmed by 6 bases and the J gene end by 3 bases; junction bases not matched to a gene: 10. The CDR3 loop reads CASRAPTGEHYEQYF. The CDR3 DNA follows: TGTGCCAGCAGAGCCCCGACAGGGGAGCACTACGAGCAGTACTTC.

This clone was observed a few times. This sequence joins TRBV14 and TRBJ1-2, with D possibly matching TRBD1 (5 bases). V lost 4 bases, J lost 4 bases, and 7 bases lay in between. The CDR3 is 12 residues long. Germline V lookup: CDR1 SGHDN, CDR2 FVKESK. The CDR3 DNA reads TGTGCCAGCAGCCCAGGGAGCTATGGCTACACCTTC. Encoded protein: CASSPGSYGYTF.

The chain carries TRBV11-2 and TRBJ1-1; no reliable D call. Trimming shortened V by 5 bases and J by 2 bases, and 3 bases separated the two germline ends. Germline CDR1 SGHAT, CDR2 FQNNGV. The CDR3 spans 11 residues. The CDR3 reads CASSLNTEAFF. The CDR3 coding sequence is TGTGCCAGCAGCCTCAACACTGAAGCTTTCTTT.

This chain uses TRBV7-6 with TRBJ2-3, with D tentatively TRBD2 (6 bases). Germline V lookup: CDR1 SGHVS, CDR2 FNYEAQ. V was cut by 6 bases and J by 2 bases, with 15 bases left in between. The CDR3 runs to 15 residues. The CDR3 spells CASRTGVADTDTQYF. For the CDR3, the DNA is TGTGCCAGCAGAACGGGGGTCGCGGACACAGATACGCAGTATTTT.

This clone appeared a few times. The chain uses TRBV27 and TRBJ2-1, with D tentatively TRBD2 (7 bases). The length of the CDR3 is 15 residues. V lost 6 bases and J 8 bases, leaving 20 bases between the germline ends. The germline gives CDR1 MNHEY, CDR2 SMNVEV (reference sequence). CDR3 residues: CASSGGPGLLDEQFF. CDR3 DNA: TGTGCCAGCAGCGGGGGGCCGGGCCTCCTAGATGAGCAGTTCTTC.

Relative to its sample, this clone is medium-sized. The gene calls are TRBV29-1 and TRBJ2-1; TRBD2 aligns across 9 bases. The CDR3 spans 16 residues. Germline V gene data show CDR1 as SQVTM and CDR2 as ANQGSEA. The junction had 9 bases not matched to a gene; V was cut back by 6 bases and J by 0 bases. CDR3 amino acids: CSVKGGSGSSYNEQFF. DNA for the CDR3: TGCAGCGTAAAAGGAGGTAGCGGGAGCTCCTACAATGAGCAGTTCTTC.

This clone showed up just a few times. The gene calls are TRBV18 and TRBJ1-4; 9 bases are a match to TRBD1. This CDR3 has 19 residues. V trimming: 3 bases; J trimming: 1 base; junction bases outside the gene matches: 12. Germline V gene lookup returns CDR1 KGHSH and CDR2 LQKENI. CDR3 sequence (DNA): TGTGCCAGCTCACCGGATATTGGGGACAGGGAGCAAACTAATGAAAAACTGTTTTTT. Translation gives CASSPDIGDREQTNEKLFF.

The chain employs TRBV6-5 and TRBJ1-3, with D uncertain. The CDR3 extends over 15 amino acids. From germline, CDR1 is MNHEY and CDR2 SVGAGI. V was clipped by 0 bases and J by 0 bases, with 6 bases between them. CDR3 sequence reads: CASSYSVNSGNTIYF. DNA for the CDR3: TGTGCCAGCAGTTACTCGGTCAACTCTGGAAACACCATATATTTT.

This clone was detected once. CDR3 bases: TGTGCCAGCAGCCCAACATCGGGAGGACATGAGCAGTTCTTC. Translated, it gives CASSPTSGGHEQFF. The chain is built from TRBV7-9 and TRBJ2-1; 7 nucleotides align to TRBD2. The V gene's germline CDR1 is SEHNR and CDR2 FQNEAQ (reference sequence). CDR3 length: 14 residues. V dropped 5 bases and J dropped 8; count of bases not matched to a gene: 9.

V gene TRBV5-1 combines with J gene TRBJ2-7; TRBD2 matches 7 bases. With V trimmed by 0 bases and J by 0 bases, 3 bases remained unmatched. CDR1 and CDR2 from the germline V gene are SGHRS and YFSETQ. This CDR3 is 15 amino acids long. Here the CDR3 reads CASSLAPSGSYEQYF. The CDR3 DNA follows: TGCGCCAGCAGCTTGGCCCCTAGCGGCTCCTACGAGCAGTACTTC.

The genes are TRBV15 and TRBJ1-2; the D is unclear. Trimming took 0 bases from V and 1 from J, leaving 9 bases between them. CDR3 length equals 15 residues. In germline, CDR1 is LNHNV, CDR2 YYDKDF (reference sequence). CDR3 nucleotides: TGTGCCACCAGCAGAGAGTCGGGATTTAACTATGGCTACACCTTC. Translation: CATSRESGFNYGYTF. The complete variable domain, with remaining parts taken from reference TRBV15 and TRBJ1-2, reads DAMVIQNPRYQVTQFGKPVTLSCSQTLNHNVMYWYQQKSSQAPKLLFHYYDKDFNNEADTPDNFQSRRPNTSFCFLDIRSPGLGDTAMYLCATSRESGFNYGYTFGSGTRLTVV.

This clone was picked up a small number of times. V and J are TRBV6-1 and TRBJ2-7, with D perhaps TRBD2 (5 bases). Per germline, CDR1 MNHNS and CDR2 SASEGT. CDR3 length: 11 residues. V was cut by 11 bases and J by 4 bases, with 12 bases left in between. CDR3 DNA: TGTGCCCTGGCTGGGGAGTACGAGCAGTACTTC. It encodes CALAGEYEQYF.

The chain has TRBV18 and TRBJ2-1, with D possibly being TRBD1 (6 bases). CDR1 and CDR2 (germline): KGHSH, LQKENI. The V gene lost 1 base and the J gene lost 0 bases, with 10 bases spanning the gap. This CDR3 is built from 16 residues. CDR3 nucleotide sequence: TGTGCCAGCTCACCACAAGCGGACAGCTCCTACAATGAGCAGTTCTTC. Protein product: CASSPQADSSYNEQFF.

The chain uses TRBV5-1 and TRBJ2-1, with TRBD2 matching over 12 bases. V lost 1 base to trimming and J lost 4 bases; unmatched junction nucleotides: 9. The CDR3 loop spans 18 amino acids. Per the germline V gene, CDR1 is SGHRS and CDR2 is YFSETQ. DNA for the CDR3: TGCGCCAGCAGCTTGCTGTCTAGCGGGAGGGCGGTTTACAATGAGCAGTTCTTC. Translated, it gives CASSLLSSGRAVYNEQFF.

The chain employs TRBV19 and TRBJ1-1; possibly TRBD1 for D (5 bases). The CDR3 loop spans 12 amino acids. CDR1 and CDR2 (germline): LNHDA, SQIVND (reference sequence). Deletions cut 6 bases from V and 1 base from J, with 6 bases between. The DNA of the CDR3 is TGTGCCAGTAGAACAGGGAACACTGAAGCTTTCTTT. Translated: CASRTGNTEAFF.